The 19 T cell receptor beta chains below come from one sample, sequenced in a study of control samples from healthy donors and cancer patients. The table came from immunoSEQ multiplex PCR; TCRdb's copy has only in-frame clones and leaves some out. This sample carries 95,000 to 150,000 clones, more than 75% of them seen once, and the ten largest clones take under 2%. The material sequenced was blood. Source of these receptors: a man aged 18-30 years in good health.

The CDR3 bases are TGTGCCAGCAGTGACTCTGGGGGAGGCCCCACAGATACGCAGTATTTT. Its protein product is CASSDSGGGPTDTQYF. This chain links TRBV6-4 with TRBJ2-3; possibly TRBD2 for D (6 bases). The V end lost 0 bases, the J end lost 2 bases, and 12 bases lay between the germline ends. CDR1 MRHNA and CDR2 SNTAGT come from the germline V gene. The CDR3 totals 16 residues.

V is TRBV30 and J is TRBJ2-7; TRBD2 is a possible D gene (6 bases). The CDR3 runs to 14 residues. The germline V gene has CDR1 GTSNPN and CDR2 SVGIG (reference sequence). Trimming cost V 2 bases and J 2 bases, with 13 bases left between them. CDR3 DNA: TGTGCCTGGAGTAACCGGGGAGGCACCTACGAGCAGTACTTC. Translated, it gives CAWSNRGGTYEQYF.

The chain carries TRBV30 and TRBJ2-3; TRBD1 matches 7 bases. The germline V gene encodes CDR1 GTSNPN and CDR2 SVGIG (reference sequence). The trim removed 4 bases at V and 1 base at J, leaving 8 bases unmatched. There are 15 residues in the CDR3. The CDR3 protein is CAWTLGTGGTDTQYF. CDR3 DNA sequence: TGTGCCTGGACCTTAGGAACAGGGGGCACAGATACGCAGTATTTT.

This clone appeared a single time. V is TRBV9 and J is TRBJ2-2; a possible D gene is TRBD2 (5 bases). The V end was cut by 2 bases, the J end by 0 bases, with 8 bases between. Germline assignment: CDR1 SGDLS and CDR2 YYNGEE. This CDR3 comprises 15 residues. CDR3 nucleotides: TGTGCCAGCAGCGTCGGGGTAACGAACACCGGGGAGCTGTTTTTT. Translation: CASSVGVTNTGELFF.

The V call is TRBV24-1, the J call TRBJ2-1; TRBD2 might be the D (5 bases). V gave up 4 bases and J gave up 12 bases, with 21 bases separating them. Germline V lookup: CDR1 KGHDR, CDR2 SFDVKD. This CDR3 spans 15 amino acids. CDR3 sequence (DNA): TGTGCCACCAGTGACTTTTCCCTTGGGTCTCGGGGGCAGTTCTTC. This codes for CATSDFSLGSRGQFF.

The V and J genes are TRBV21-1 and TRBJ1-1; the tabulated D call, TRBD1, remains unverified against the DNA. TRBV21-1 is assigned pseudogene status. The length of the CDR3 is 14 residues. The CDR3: CASNQPKQGHEAFF. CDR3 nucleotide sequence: TGTGCCAGCAACCAGCCGAAACAAGGACATGAAGCTTTCTTT.

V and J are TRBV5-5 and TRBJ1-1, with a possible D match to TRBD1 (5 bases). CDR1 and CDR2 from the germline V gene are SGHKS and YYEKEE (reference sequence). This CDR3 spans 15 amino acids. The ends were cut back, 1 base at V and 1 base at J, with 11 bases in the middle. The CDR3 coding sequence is TGTGCCAGCAGCTTGTTTAGGGGAGCGAACACTGAAGCTTTCTTT. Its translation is CASSLFRGANTEAFF.

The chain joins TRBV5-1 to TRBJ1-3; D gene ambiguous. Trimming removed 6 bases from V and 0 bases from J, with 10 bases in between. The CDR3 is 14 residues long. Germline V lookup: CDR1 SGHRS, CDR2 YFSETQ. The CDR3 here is CASKSEASGNTIYF. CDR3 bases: TGCGCCAGCAAAAGTGAGGCCTCTGGAAACACCATATATTTT.

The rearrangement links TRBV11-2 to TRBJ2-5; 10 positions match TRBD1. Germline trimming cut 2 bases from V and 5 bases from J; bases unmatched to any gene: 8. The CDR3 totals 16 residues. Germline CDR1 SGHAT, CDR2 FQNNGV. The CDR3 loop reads CASSLRDRGLKETQYF. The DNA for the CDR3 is TGTGCCAGCAGCTTAAGGGACAGGGGATTGAAGGAGACCCAGTACTTC.

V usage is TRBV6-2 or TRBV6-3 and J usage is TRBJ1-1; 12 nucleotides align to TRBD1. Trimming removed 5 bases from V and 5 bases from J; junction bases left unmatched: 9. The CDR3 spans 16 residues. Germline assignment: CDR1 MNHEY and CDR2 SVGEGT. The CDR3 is CASSDGTGGMGTEAFF. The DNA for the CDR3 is TGTGCCAGCAGTGACGGGACAGGGGGCATGGGGACTGAAGCTTTCTTT.

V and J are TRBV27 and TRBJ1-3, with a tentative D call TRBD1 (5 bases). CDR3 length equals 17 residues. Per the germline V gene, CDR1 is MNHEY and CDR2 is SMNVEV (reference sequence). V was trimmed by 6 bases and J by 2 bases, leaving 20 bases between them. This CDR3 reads CASSSTLTGLPGNTIYF. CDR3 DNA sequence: TGTGCCAGCAGCTCTACCCTTACAGGTCTACCTGGAAACACCATATATTTT.

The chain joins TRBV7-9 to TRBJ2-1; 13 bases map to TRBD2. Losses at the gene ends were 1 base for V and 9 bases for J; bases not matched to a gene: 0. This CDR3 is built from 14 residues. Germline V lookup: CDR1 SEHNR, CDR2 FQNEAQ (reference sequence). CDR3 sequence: CASSLGLAGGEQFF. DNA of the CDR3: TGTGCCAGCAGCTTAGGACTAGCGGGGGGTGAGCAGTTCTTC.

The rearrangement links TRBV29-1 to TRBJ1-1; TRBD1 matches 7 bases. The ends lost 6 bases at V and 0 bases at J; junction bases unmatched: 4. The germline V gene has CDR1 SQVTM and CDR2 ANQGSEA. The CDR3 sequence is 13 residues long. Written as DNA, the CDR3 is TGCAGCGTAAACAGGGGAGTGAACACTGAAGCTTTCTTT. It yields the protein CSVNRGVNTEAFF.

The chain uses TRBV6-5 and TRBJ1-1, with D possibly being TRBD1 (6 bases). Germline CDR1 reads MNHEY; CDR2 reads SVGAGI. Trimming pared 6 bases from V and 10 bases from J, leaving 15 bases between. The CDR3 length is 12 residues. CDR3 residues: CASSQGQRRAFF. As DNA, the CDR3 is TGTGCCAGCAGCCAAGGACAGAGAAGAGCTTTCTTT.

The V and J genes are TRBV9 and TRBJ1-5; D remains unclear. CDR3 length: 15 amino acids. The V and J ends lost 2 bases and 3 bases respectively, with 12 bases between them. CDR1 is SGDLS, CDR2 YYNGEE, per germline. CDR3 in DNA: TGTGCCAGCAGCGTCGACCCTACCCCCAATCAGCCCCAGCATTTT. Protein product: CASSVDPTPNQPQHF.

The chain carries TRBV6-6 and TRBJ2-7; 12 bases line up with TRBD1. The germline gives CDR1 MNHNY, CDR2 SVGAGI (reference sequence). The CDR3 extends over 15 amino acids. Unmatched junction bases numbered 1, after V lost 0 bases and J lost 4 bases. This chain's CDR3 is CASSYSGQGAYEQYF. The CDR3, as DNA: TGTGCCAGCAGTTACTCGGGACAGGGGGCGTACGAGCAGTACTTC.

As DNA, the CDR3 is TGTGCCAGCAGCTTAGGAGGCCATCCCAACTATGGCTACACCTTC. This translates into CASSLGGHPNYGYTF. The rearrangement uses TRBV7-9 and TRBJ1-2; D gene unclear. V was clipped by 1 base and J by 2 bases, with 11 bases between them. CDR1 and CDR2 from the germline V gene are SEHNR and FQNEAQ (reference sequence). The CDR3 has 15 residues.

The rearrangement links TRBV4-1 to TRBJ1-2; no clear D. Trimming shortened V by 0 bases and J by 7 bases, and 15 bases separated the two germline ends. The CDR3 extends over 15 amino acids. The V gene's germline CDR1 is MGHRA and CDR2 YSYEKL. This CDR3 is CASSQDQEIIPGYTF. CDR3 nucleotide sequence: TGCGCCAGCAGCCAAGACCAGGAGATTATCCCTGGCTACACCTTC.

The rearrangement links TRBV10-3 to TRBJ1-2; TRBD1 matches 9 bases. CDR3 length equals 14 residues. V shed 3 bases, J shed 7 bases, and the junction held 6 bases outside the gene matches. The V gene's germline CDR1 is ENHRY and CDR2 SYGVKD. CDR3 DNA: TGTGCCATCAGTGAAACAGGGGGCTGGTCTGGCTACACCTTC. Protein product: CAISETGGWSGYTF.